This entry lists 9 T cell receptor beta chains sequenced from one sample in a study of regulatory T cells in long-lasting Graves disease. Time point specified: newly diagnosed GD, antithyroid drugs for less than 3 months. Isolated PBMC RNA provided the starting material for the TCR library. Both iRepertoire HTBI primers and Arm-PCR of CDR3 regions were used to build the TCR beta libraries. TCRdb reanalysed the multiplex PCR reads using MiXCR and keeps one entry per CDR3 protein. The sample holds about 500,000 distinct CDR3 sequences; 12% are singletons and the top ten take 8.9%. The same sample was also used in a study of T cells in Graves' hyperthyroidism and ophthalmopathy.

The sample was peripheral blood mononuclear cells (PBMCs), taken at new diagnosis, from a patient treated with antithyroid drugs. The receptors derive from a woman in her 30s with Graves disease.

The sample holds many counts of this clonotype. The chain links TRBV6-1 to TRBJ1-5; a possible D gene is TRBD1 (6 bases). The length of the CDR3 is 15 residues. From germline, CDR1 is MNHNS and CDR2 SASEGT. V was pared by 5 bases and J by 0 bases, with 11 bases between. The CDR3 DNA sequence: TGTGCCAGCAGTACCCAACAGGGTAGCAATCAGCCCCAGCATTTT. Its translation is CASSTQQGSNQPQHF.

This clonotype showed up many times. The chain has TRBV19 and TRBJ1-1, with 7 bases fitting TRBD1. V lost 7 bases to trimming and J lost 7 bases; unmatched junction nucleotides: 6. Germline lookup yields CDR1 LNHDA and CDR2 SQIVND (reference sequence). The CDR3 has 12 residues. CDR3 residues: CASKSGGLEAFF. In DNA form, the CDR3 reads TGTGCCAGTAAATCAGGGGGGCTTGAAGCTTTCTTT.

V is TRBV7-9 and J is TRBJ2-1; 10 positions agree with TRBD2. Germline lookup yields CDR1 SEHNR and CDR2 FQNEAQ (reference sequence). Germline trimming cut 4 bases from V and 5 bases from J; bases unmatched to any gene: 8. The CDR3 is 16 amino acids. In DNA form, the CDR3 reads TGTGCCAGCAGCTCGGTGCCGGGACTAGCGCACAATGAGCAGTTCTTC. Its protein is CASSSVPGLAHNEQFF.

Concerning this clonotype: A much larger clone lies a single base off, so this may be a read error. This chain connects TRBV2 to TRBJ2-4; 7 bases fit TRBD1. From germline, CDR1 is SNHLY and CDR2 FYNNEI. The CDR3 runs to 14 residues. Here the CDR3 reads CAAIRDSLFYEQYF. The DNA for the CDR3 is TGTGCAGCAATCCGGGACAGTCTTTTCTATGAGCAGTACTTC.

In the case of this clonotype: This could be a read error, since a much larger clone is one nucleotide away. The CDR3 nucleotides read TGTGCCAGCACCAAACGGGGACTCCTGAACACTGAAGCTTTCTTT. Translation: CASTKRGLLNTEAFF. V is TRBV6-2 or TRBV6-3 and J is TRBJ1-1; D is perhaps TRBD1 (5 bases). Trimming stripped 7 bases from V and 0 bases from J, with 15 bases between. This CDR3 comprises 15 residues. Germline V CDR1 and CDR2: MNHEY, SVGEGT.

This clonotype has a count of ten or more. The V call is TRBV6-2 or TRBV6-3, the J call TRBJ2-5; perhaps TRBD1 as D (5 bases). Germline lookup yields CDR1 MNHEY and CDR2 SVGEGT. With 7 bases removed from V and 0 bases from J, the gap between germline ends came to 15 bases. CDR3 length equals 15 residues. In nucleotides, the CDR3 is TGTGCCAGCAAGGCAGGGAAGGTAAACCAAGAGACCCAGTACTTC. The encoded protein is CASKAGKVNQETQYF.

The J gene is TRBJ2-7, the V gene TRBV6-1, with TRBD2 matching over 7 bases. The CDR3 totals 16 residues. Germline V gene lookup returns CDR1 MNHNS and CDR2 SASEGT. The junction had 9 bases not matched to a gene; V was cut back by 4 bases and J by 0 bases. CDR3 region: CASSGDYGVYSYEQYF. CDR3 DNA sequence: TGTGCCAGCAGTGGGGACTACGGGGTTTACTCCTACGAGCAGTACTTC.

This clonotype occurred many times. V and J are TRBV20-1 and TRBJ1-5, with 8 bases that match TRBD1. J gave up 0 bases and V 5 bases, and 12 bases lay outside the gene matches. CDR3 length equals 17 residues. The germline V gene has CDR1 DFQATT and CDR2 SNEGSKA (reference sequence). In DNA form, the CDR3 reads TGCAGTGCTCTGGACAGGGTTAGGGGCTATAGCAATCAGCCCCAGCATTTT. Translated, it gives CSALDRVRGYSNQPQHF.

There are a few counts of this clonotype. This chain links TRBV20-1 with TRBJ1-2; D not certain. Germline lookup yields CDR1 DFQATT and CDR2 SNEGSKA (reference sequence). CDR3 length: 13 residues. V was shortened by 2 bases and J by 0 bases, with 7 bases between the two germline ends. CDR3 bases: TGCAGTGCTAGAAAACAAGCTAACTATGGCTACACCTTC. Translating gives CSARKQANYGYTF.